The 3 T cell receptor beta chains presented below share a single source sample, sequenced in a study of CD8+ T cells in alopecia areata. Described treatment: oral pan-JAK inhibitor, 5-10 mg twice daily. Investigators isolated RNA and reverse transcribed it into cDNA to act as the sequencing template. Assay used: immunoSEQ multiplex PCR; TCRdb lists only in-frame clones, some missing. The table records 150,000 or so clones, roughly 65% of them present only once. The sequencing here drew on CD4+ T cells sorted from blood, taken at week 4, from a patient treated with tofacitinib. These receptor sequences come from a human donor with alopecia areata.

The rearrangement joins TRBV18 to TRBJ1-2; D uncertain. CDR1 and CDR2 from the germline V gene are KGHSH and LQKENI. Between the trimmed V and J ends, which lost 3 bases and 8 bases, there was a span of 16 bases. The CDR3 covers 14 residues. Here the CDR3 DNA reads TGTGCCAGCTCACCTCCCTCGCACGGATGGGGCTACACCTTC. Encoded protein: CASSPPSHGWGYTF.

The chain links TRBV29-1 to TRBJ2-5; TRBD2 matches 7 bases. The CDR3 covers 12 residues. Losses at the gene ends were 7 bases for V and 5 bases for J; bases not matched to a gene: 7. The V gene's germline CDR1 is SQVTM and CDR2 ANQGSEA. The CDR3 loop is CSAWRGGETQYF. The DNA of the CDR3 is TGCAGCGCCTGGCGGGGAGGGGAGACCCAGTACTTC.

In this sample, this clone turned up a few times. This chain links TRBV29-1 with TRBJ2-3; D not resolved. CDR1 is SQVTM, CDR2 ANQGSEA, per germline. The CDR3 runs to 14 residues. Trimming removed 7 bases from V and 0 bases from J, with 14 bases in between. CDR3 amino acids: CSAPGPASTDTQYF. The CDR3 DNA sequence: TGCAGCGCTCCGGGCCCTGCTAGCACAGATACGCAGTATTTT.